A single sample is the source of the 32 T cell receptor beta chains below, sequenced in a study of blood T cells in healthy people across ages (dated by TCRdb to about 2015). Libraries were prepared through 5' RACE. Sequenced on an Illumina HiSeq 2500. The second PCR ran for roughly 7 to 11 cycles and used a J-beta primer mix along with a sample-barcoded 5' primer. TCRdb reanalyzed the raw reads on its own, using fastp at Q25 for trimming and MiXCR for clone calling, and kept in-frame beta chains. Every CDR3 protein is listed once, alongside the most common genes and DNA of its rows. Here the sample has around 800,000 distinct CDR3 sequences; about a quarter occur a single time. The ten top clones hold around 3% of the sample. The same sample was also studied in work on T cells of mothers and their children.

Sequenced material: blood. These TCRs come from a boy aged 10-17 years in good health.

The chain recombines TRBV6-7 with TRBJ1-6, with D uncertain. TRBV6-7 is an ORF, and what it does is uncertain. The CDR3 has 15 residues. The ends were cut back, 0 bases at V and 10 bases at J, with 13 bases in the middle. CDR3 DNA: TGTGCCAGCAGTTACTCGAAATCCCGGGTATCACCCCTCCACTTT. Translation: CASSYSKSRVSPLHF.

This clonotype was counted a few times. One end of the junction does not line up with germline, which may come from a read error. V gene TRBV12-3 or TRBV12-4 combines with J gene TRBJ2-1, with D unresolved. The CDR3 is 12 amino acids. The CDR3 loop reads CASSFSYNEQSF. The CDR3 nucleotides are TGTGCCAGCAGTTTCAGTTACAATGAGCAGTCCTTC.

This clonotype was detected only a few times. J is TRBJ1-5 and V is TRBV20-1, with 9 positions matching TRBD1. In germline, CDR1 is DFQATT, CDR2 SNEGSKA (reference sequence). V was clipped by 2 bases and J by 5 bases; unmatched bases: 1. The length of the CDR3 is 13 residues. The CDR3 loop reads CSARRTGDQPQHF. As DNA, the CDR3 is TGCAGTGCTAGAAGGACAGGGGATCAGCCCCAGCATTTT.

This clonotype was counted only a few times. The chain recombines TRBV5-1 with TRBJ1-1, with unresolved D. V gave up 1 base and J gave up 5 bases, with 18 bases separating them. The germline V gene has CDR1 SGHRS and CDR2 YFSETQ. The CDR3 loop spans 16 amino acids. Here the CDR3 DNA reads TGCGCCAGCAGCTTGAGCCTCACAGCGGGCGGGACTGAAGCTTTCTTT. Amino acids: CASSLSLTAGGTEAFF.

In nucleotides, the CDR3 is TGTGCCAGCCATGGCGTCAGGAGAGGGGCTTATGGCTACACCTTC. This codes for CASHGVRRGAYGYTF. The chain uses TRBV19 and TRBJ1-2, with D perhaps TRBD1 (5 bases). The germline V gene encodes CDR1 LNHDA and CDR2 SQIVND (reference sequence). CDR3 length: 15 residues. Between the trimmed V and J ends, which lost 9 bases and 5 bases, there was a span of 22 bases.

The chain combines TRBV12-3 or TRBV12-4 with TRBJ1-5; 8 nucleotides agree with TRBD1. This CDR3 has 14 amino acids. Trimming took 5 bases from V and 7 from J; bases not matched to a gene: 7. The CDR3 bases are TGTGCCAGCAGTACCGGACAGGGCAGACAGCCCCAGCATTTT. It encodes CASSTGQGRQPQHF.

The table lists this clonotype with a few counts. J is TRBJ2-7 and V is TRBV18; D not certain. The CDR3 extends over 13 amino acids. Trimming removed 3 bases from V and 4 bases from J, with 10 bases in between. The germline V gene encodes CDR1 KGHSH and CDR2 LQKENI. The chain's CDR3 is CASSPRVAYEQYF. The CDR3 DNA reads as TGTGCCAGCTCACCTCGAGTAGCTTACGAGCAGTACTTC.

V gene TRBV4-1 combines with J gene TRBJ2-2, with D tentatively TRBD1 (6 bases). V lost 3 bases and J 0 bases, leaving 11 bases between the germline ends. CDR1 and CDR2 from the germline V gene are MGHRA and YSYEKL. The CDR3 consists of 16 residues. CDR3 residues: CASSHPGTPNTGELFF. In nucleotides, the CDR3 is TGCGCCAGCAGCCACCCCGGGACACCGAACACCGGGGAGCTGTTTTTT.

This sequence joins TRBV14 and TRBJ2-1, with 7 bases that match TRBD1. J lost 0 bases, V lost 3 bases, and 17 bases had no gene match. CDR3 size: 20 residues. The germline gives CDR1 SGHDN, CDR2 FVKESK. CDR3 residues: CASSQVATITGASSYNEQFF. Here the CDR3 DNA reads TGTGCCAGCAGCCAGGTAGCGACTATAACAGGGGCGAGCTCCTACAATGAGCAGTTCTTC.

This chain joins TRBV27 and TRBJ2-4; D is unresolved. The CDR3 totals 11 residues. V was clipped by 10 bases and J by 4 bases, with 8 bases between them. Germline CDR1 reads MNHEY; CDR2 reads SMNVEV (reference sequence). CDR3 loop: CATRLKNIQYF. DNA for the CDR3: TGTGCCACCCGACTGAAAAACATTCAGTACTTC.

This clonotype appeared a few times. One junction end does not reproduce the germline sequence, and a read error may be involved. This chain joins TRBV6-5 and TRBJ1-6; a weak D match, TRBD1 (5 bases). Germline loops: CDR1 MNHEY, CDR2 SVGAGI. The CDR3 consists of 17 residues. CDR3: CASSYSSGGVSNSPLHF. The DNA for the CDR3 is TGTGCCAGCAGTTACTCGAGCGGGGGAGTTAGTAATTCACCCCTCCACTTC.

The chain uses TRBV5-1 and TRBJ2-2, with D hard to call. V lost 0 bases and J 4 bases, leaving 4 bases between the germline ends. The CDR3 totals 13 residues. Germline loops: CDR1 SGHRS, CDR2 YFSETQ. The CDR3 DNA sequence: TGCGCCAGCAGCTTGGTTACCACCGGGGAGCTGTTTTTT. This sequence encodes CASSLVTTGELFF. Full variable domain (outside the CDR3, taken from reference TRBV5-1 and TRBJ2-2): KAGVTQTPRYLIKTRGQQVTLSCSPISGHRSVSWYQQTPGQGLQFLFEYFSETQRNKGNFPGRFSGRQFSNSRSEMNVSTLELGDSALYLCASSLVTTGELFFGEGSRLTVL.

This clonotype has just a few counts. This chain joins TRBV6-1 and TRBJ2-3; perhaps TRBD2 as D (6 bases). The CDR3 length is 15 residues. The germline V and J ends were trimmed by 4 bases and 2 bases, with 13 bases remaining between them. Looked up from germline, CDR1 is MNHNS and CDR2 is SASEGT. For the CDR3, the DNA is TGTGCCAGCAGTGCCGGGGGAATCGCCACAGATACGCAGTATTTT. Residues: CASSAGGIATDTQYF.

This clonotype was seen a few times. V gene TRBV9 combines with J gene TRBJ1-4, with D perhaps matching TRBD1 (5 bases). V was trimmed by 0 bases and J by 0 bases, leaving 9 bases between them. The CDR3 runs 16 residues. Looked up from germline, CDR1 is SGDLS and CDR2 is YYNGEE. CDR3 region: CASSVGGDATNEKLFF. The CDR3 coding sequence is TGTGCCAGCAGCGTAGGAGGGGACGCAACTAATGAAAAACTGTTTTTT. The whole variable domain, filled in from reference TRBV9 and TRBJ1-4, reads DSGVTQTPKHLITATGQRVTLRCSPRSGDLSVYWYQQSLDQGLQFLIQYYNGEERAKGNILERFSAQQFPDLHSELNLSSLELGDSALYFCASSVGGDATNEKLFFGSGTQLSVL.

This clonotype was observed a few times. The V gene is TRBV11-2, the J gene TRBJ1-4; D is perhaps TRBD1 (5 bases). There are 14 residues in the CDR3. Germline CDR1 SGHAT, CDR2 FQNNGV. V dropped 5 bases and J dropped 4 bases, with 11 bases sitting between them. CDR3: CASSPQAVNEKLFF. CDR3 bases: TGTGCCAGCAGCCCACAGGCCGTTAATGAAAAACTGTTTTTT.

This clonotype has only a few counts. The chain uses TRBV20-1 and TRBJ2-3, with D tentatively TRBD2 (6 bases). CDR1 is DFQATT, CDR2 SNEGSKA, per germline (reference sequence). The CDR3 covers 14 residues. Trimming pared 5 bases from V and 0 bases from J, leaving 12 bases between. CDR3 coding DNA: TGCAGTGCTTCCCGGGACTCAAGCACAGATACGCAGTATTTT. It encodes CSASRDSSTDTQYF.

This clonotype turned up a few times. The chain has TRBV10-1 and TRBJ1-1, with unresolved D. The germline V gene has CDR1 WNHNN and CDR2 SYGVQD (reference sequence). V dropped 3 bases and J dropped 3 bases, with 8 bases sitting between them. This CDR3 is built from 13 residues. The CDR3: CASSDNTDTEAFF. CDR3 in DNA: TGCGCCAGCAGTGATAACACCGACACTGAAGCTTTCTTT.

This clonotype was counted a few times. The chain joins TRBV4-1 to TRBJ2-2, with D possibly TRBD1 on 6 matching bases. This CDR3 is built from 17 residues. The V and J ends lost 0 bases and 7 bases respectively, with 18 bases between them. The germline gives CDR1 MGHRA, CDR2 YSYEKL. CDR3 in DNA: TGCGCCAGCAGCCAAGATAAGGTGGCCAGGGGAAACGGGGAGCTGTTTTTT. It yields the protein CASSQDKVARGNGELFF.

This chain links TRBV12-5 with TRBJ2-7; 9 nucleotides align to TRBD1. V trimming: 4 bases; J trimming: 4 bases; junction bases outside the gene matches: 5. The CDR3 length is 14 residues. CDR1 is LGHNT and CDR2 is FRNRAP in the germline V gene. The CDR3 loop reads CASGSGTGLYEQYF. The CDR3 DNA reads as TGTGCTAGTGGTTCCGGGACAGGGTTGTACGAGCAGTACTTC.

This clonotype was detected a few times. CDR3: CASSSPGQGGGYTF. DNA for the CDR3: TGTGCCAGCAGCTCACCGGGACAGGGAGGCGGCTACACCTTC. The V and J genes are TRBV7-9 and TRBJ1-2; TRBD1 matches 9 bases. J gave up 8 bases and V 4 bases, and 8 bases lay outside the gene matches. Germline-derived CDR1 and CDR2 are SEHNR and FQNEAQ (reference sequence). CDR3 length: 14 residues. Full variable domain (outside the CDR3, taken from reference TRBV7-9 and TRBJ1-2): DTGVSQNPRHKITKRGQNVTFRCDPISEHNRLYWYRQTLGQGPEFLTYFQNEAQLEKSRLLSDRFSAERPKGSFSTLEIQRTEQGDSAMYLCASSSPGQGGGYTFGSGTRLTVV.

The CDR3 protein is CASSTQYRETQYF. Here the CDR3 DNA reads TGTGCCAGCAGCACCCAATATAGGGAGACCCAGTACTTC. The rearrangement uses TRBV5-8 and TRBJ2-5, with D hard to call. CDR1 SGHTS and CDR2 YDEGEE come from the germline V gene. Trimming pared 4 bases from V and 5 bases from J, leaving 12 bases between. This CDR3 comprises 13 residues.

The rearrangement links TRBV28 to TRBJ2-7; D may be TRBD1 or TRBD2 (5 bases each). CDR1 and CDR2 (germline): MDHEN, SYDVKM. This CDR3 is 16 amino acids long. Trimming pared 3 bases from V and 3 bases from J, leaving 18 bases between. The CDR3 bases are TGTGCCAGCAGTTTCCCCTCAGGGAGAACCCGCTACGAGCAGTACTTC. It codes for CASSFPSGRTRYEQYF.

This clonotype was picked up many times. J is TRBJ1-2 and V is TRBV9; 7 bases are shared with TRBD1. The CDR3 spans 17 residues. The V gene's germline CDR1 is SGDLS and CDR2 YYNGEE. Trimming removed 3 bases from V and 2 bases from J; junction bases left unmatched: 13. This CDR3 is CASSGGQAWGGNYGYTF. The CDR3 nucleotides are TGTGCCAGCAGCGGCGGACAGGCGTGGGGGGGCAACTATGGCTACACCTTC.

The chain couples TRBV7-2 to TRBJ2-7; 9 bases fit TRBD2. The CDR3 is made up of 14 amino acids. J gave up 6 bases and V 5 bases, and 8 bases lay outside the gene matches. Germline CDR1 is SGHTA and CDR2 is FQGNSA. This CDR3 reads CASSTSGGRGEQYF. The CDR3 DNA sequence: TGTGCCAGCAGCACGAGCGGGGGGCGGGGCGAGCAGTACTTC.

The chain carries TRBV5-1 and TRBJ2-5; 7 nucleotides agree with TRBD1. This CDR3 spans 17 amino acids. Germline CDR1 reads SGHRS; CDR2 reads YFSETQ. V shed 4 bases, J shed 3 bases, and the junction held 15 bases outside the gene matches. The CDR3 DNA follows: TGCGCCAGCAGCCTGGAATCCCCGGACAGGACAGAAGAGACCCAGTACTTC. This gives the protein CASSLESPDRTEETQYF.

This clonotype was detected a few times. J is TRBJ2-5 and V is TRBV7-9; 9 bases agree with TRBD1. The germline CDR1 and CDR2 sequences are SEHNR and FQNEAQ (reference sequence). The ends lost 4 bases at V and 5 bases at J; junction bases unmatched: 14. There are 17 residues in the CDR3. CDR3 protein: CASSSDRDRALIETQYF. For the CDR3, the DNA is TGTGCCAGCAGCTCCGACCGGGACAGGGCGCTGATCGAGACCCAGTACTTC.

The table lists this clonotype with a few counts. The CDR3 sequence: CASSLASERDTQYF. The CDR3 DNA sequence: TGCGCCAGCAGCTTGGCTAGCGAAAGGGATACGCAGTATTTT. The genes are TRBV5-1 and TRBJ2-3, with D maybe TRBD2 (6 bases). Per germline, CDR1 SGHRS and CDR2 YFSETQ. V dropped 0 bases and J dropped 6 bases, with 11 bases sitting between them. CDR3 length: 14 amino acids.

The chain joins TRBV6-5 to TRBJ2-5, with TRBD2 matching over 13 bases. The CDR3 has 13 residues. V was clipped by 7 bases and J by 10 bases; unmatched bases: 6. Looked up from germline, CDR1 is MNHEY and CDR2 is SVGAGI. CDR3 DNA sequence: TGTGCCAGCACCGGACTAGCGGGGGCTGTCCAGTACTTC. Translating it yields CASTGLAGAVQYF.

The chain uses TRBV3-1 and TRBJ1-2; 7 bases match TRBD1. This CDR3 comprises 14 residues. Germline lookup yields CDR1 LGHDT and CDR2 YNNKEL (reference sequence). J lost 3 bases, V lost 4 bases, and 5 bases had no gene match. The CDR3 sequence is CASSPQGVDYGYTF. CDR3 bases: TGTGCCAGCAGCCCGCAGGGGGTTGACTATGGCTACACCTTC.

The chain joins TRBV3-1 to TRBJ2-5, with unresolved D. The germline CDR1 and CDR2 sequences are LGHDT and YNNKEL (reference sequence). Trimming removed 6 bases at V and 5 bases at J, with 16 bases between. The CDR3 extends over 14 amino acids. The CDR3 is CASSPPQAMETQYF. For the CDR3, the DNA is TGTGCCAGCAGTCCGCCCCAGGCTATGGAGACCCAGTACTTC.

The CDR3: CASSLASPPGVQPQHF. CDR3 nucleotide sequence: TGTGCCAGCAGTTTAGCCTCGCCCCCAGGGGTTCAGCCCCAGCATTTT. V and J are TRBV27 and TRBJ1-5, with D perhaps TRBD1 (6 bases). Trimming removed 2 bases at V and 6 bases at J, with 17 bases between. Germline lookup yields CDR1 MNHEY and CDR2 SMNVEV (reference sequence). The CDR3 has 16 residues.

This clonotype was seen a handful of times. This sequence joins TRBV6-5 and TRBJ1-2, with 8 positions matching TRBD1. There are 14 residues in the CDR3. Germline CDR1 is MNHEY and CDR2 is SVGAGI. J gave up 5 bases and V 6 bases, and 8 bases lay outside the gene matches. Here the CDR3 reads CASSPGQVSYGYTF. As DNA, the CDR3 is TGTGCCAGCAGCCCGGGACAGGTCTCGTATGGCTACACCTTC.